This TCR beta chain is drawn from a study of blood T cell repertoires in COVID-19. Study-wide context: Samples of COVID-19 (acute and convalescent) were obtained from the United States, Italy and Spain.

The Seattle patients, enrolled during active infection, were followed longitudinally. Original methodology: Amplified reference gene primers provided the basis for estimating nucleated cell counts. Produced via immunoSEQ multiplex PCR; TCRdb's table is partial and in-frame only. V, J and clone size were drawn from that table, and D and trimming were deduced from the DNA. In the table there are over 130,000 clones, about 88% of which are singletons. V dropped 1 base and J dropped 1 base, with 8 bases sitting between them. Germline assignment: CDR1 LGHDT and CDR2 YNNKEL (reference sequence). This CDR3 has 15 amino acids.

The sample was peripheral blood. This receptor was taken from a human donor with COVID-19, enrolled during active disease. The donor label of this sample is uncertain. The chain has TRBV3-1 (or the pseudogene TRBV3-2) and TRBJ1-5, with a tentative D call TRBD1 (5 bases). The CDR3 protein is CASSQGTTSNQPQHF. The DNA of the CDR3 is TGTGCCAGCAGCCAAGGGACAACCAGCAATCAGCCCCAGCATTTT.